The 15 T cell receptor beta chains presented below share a single source sample, sequenced in a study of cytomegalovirus exposure and HLA in healthy donors. The primer mix had 60 Vbeta and 13 Jbeta primers. Measured with immunoSEQ multiplex PCR; TCRdb has only the in-frame clones, and not every one. The repertoire holds about 220,000 clones, with 82% as singletons. Sequenced material: PBMCs. The source is a man between 40 and 49 years old in good health and CMV-seropositive.

This clone appeared a single time. The rearrangement links TRBV4-1 to TRBJ2-2, with TRBD1 matching over 9 bases. The trim removed 4 bases at V and 1 base at J, leaving 7 bases unmatched. CDR3 length: 17 amino acids. Germline-derived CDR1 and CDR2 are MGHRA and YSYEKL. DNA of the CDR3: TGCGCCAGCAGCCCTCAACCGGGACAGGGGAACACCGGGGAGCTGTTTTTT. It translates to CASSPQPGQGNTGELFF.

The chain carries TRBV14 and TRBJ2-5, with 7 nucleotides matching TRBD2. Germline V gene data show CDR1 as SGHDN and CDR2 as FVKESK. The CDR3 consists of 15 residues. Trimming removed 6 bases from V and 2 bases from J; junction bases left unmatched: 9. The CDR3: CASSLLTSLQETQYF. The CDR3 DNA reads TGTGCCAGCAGTCTCCTGACTAGCCTGCAAGAGACCCAGTACTTC.

This clone has just a few counts. The chain uses TRBV25-1 and TRBJ2-2; 10 bases agree with TRBD2. Trimming cost V 4 bases and J 5 bases; bases outside gene matches: 4. Germline assignment: CDR1 MGHDK and CDR2 SYGVNS. The CDR3 spans 15 residues. DNA for the CDR3: TGTGCCAGCAGTGCTAGCGGGGGCGGGACCGGGGAGCTGTTTTTT. This encodes CASSASGGGTGELFF.

V gene TRBV30 combines with J gene TRBJ2-5, with D uncertain. Germline V lookup: CDR1 GTSNPN, CDR2 SVGIG (reference sequence). The V end was cut by 3 bases, the J end by 1 base, with 9 bases between. This CDR3 region has 13 residues. The CDR3 sequence is CAWSRGRQETQYF. As DNA, the CDR3 is TGTGCCTGGAGCCGCGGTCGCCAAGAGACCCAGTACTTC.

This chain joins TRBV11-2 and TRBJ2-4, with 9 positions matching TRBD2. The V gene end was trimmed by 5 bases and the J gene end by 6 bases; junction bases not matched to a gene: 8. The CDR3 runs 15 residues. Germline lookup yields CDR1 SGHAT and CDR2 FQNNGV. DNA for the CDR3: TGTGCCAGCAGCCTATCTAGCGGGAAGGCAAACATTCAGTACTTC. It translates to CASSLSSGKANIQYF.

The V call is TRBV29-1, the J call TRBJ2-1, with D uncertain. V was trimmed by 6 bases and J by 7 bases, leaving 10 bases between them. This CDR3 region has 11 residues. Germline assignment: CDR1 SQVTM and CDR2 ANQGSEA. The CDR3 DNA reads TGCAGCGTCCAAGAGACAAATGAGCAGTTCTTC. This codes for CSVQETNEQFF.

The rearrangement joins TRBV5-5 to TRBJ2-1; D perhaps matches TRBD2 (6 bases). Per germline, CDR1 SGHKS and CDR2 YYEKEE (reference sequence). The CDR3 is 14 amino acids. V lost 5 bases, J lost 10 bases, and 19 bases lay in between. The CDR3 DNA sequence: TGTGCCAGCAGTAACCGGGACTTCTCGACCGAGCAGTTCTTC. Translated: CASSNRDFSTEQFF.

The chain carries TRBV10-3 and TRBJ2-5, with 8 positions matching TRBD1. The CDR3 consists of 13 residues. The ends lost 8 bases at V and 3 bases at J; junction bases unmatched: 5. CDR1 is ENHRY, CDR2 SYGVKD, per germline. CDR3 residues: CAISEDREETQYF. For the CDR3, the DNA is TGTGCCATCTCAGAGGACAGGGAAGAGACCCAGTACTTC.

The rearrangement uses TRBV5-1 and TRBJ2-1; TRBD1 might be the D (6 bases). CDR3 length: 15 residues. Germline V gene lookup returns CDR1 SGHRS and CDR2 YFSETQ. Trimming cost V 0 bases and J 7 bases, with 14 bases left between them. The CDR3 spells CASSLGDTDLNEQFF. CDR3 bases: TGCGCCAGCAGCTTGGGGGACACGGACCTTAATGAGCAGTTCTTC. Full variable domain (missing parts from reference TRBV5-1 and TRBJ2-1): KAGVTQTPRYLIKTRGQQVTLSCSPISGHRSVSWYQQTPGQGLQFLFEYFSETQRNKGNFPGRFSGRQFSNSRSEMNVSTLELGDSALYLCASSLGDTDLNEQFFGPGTRLTVL.

The chain carries TRBV11-1 and TRBJ2-7; tentative D call: TRBD2 (5 bases). There are 16 residues in the CDR3. Germline V lookup: CDR1 SGHAT, CDR2 FQDESV (reference sequence). Trimming left V 2 bases short and J 4 bases short, with 18 bases between. The CDR3 nucleotides are TGTGCCAGCAGCTTACCTTCCTTAGCGAATCGTTACGAGCAGTACTTC. It codes for CASSLPSLANRYEQYF. Full variable domain (remainder filled in from reference TRBV11-1 and TRBJ2-7): EAEVAQSPRYKITEKSQAVAFWCDPISGHATLYWYRQILGQGPELLVQFQDESVVDDSQLPKDRFSAERLKGVDSTLKIQPAELGDSAMYLCASSLPSLANRYEQYFGPGTRLTVT.

Of note for this clone: Other DNA sequences in the same sample also yield this CDR3. The chain is built from TRBV5-1 and TRBJ1-1; TRBD1 matches at 8 bases. Germline CDR1 SGHRS, CDR2 YFSETQ. This CDR3 comprises 13 residues. V shed 1 base, J shed 4 bases, and the junction held 0 bases outside the gene matches. CDR3 protein: CASSLTGGTEAFF. In nucleotides, the CDR3 is TGCGCCAGCAGCTTGACAGGGGGCACTGAAGCTTTCTTT.

This clone has only one observation. V is TRBV6-6 and J is TRBJ1-1, with 8 bases identical to TRBD1. The CDR3 has 15 amino acids. The V and J ends lost 4 bases and 6 bases, in that order; junction bases with no gene match: 10. Germline values: CDR1 MNHNY, CDR2 SVGAGI (reference sequence). The CDR3 sequence: CASSFSRGLGAEAFF. The CDR3 DNA sequence: TGTGCCAGCAGTTTTTCCAGGGGGCTGGGCGCTGAAGCTTTCTTT.

The CDR3 is CASSLSQGWELFF. CDR3 DNA sequence: TGTGCCAGCAGTTTATCACAGGGTTGGGAGCTGTTTTTT. The chain carries TRBV27 and TRBJ2-2; tentative D call: TRBD1 (6 bases). This CDR3 is 13 amino acids long. V lost 0 bases and J lost 9, with 8 bases in between. Germline V gives CDR1 MNHEY, CDR2 SMNVEV (reference sequence).

The table lists this clone with a few counts. The V and J genes are TRBV7-9 and TRBJ1-2; the match to TRBD1 covers 11 bases. CDR1 SEHNR and CDR2 FQNEAQ come from the germline V gene (reference sequence). J gave up 3 bases and V 5 bases, and 8 bases lay outside the gene matches. The CDR3 spans 16 residues. The CDR3 DNA follows: TGTGCCAGCAGCCTACGGACAGGGGGCATGGACTATGGCTACACCTTC. Its translation: CASSLRTGGMDYGYTF.

This clone was counted between two and nine times. The chain recombines TRBV13 with TRBJ2-1; tentative D call: TRBD2 (8 bases). This CDR3 comprises 22 residues. The germline CDR1 and CDR2 sequences are PRHDT and FYEKMQ (reference sequence). V was shortened by 1 base and J by 5 bases, with 33 bases between the two germline ends. The CDR3 coding sequence is TGTGCCAGCAGCTTAGTAGGGTGGGGACAGAGCAATCCTAGCGGGTCCAACAATGAGCAGTTCTTC. Translated: CASSLVGWGQSNPSGSNNEQFF.